Each of the 22 T cell receptor beta chains below was sequenced from the same sample in a study of blood T cell repertoires in COVID-19. Produced via immunoSEQ multiplex PCR; TCRdb's table is partial and in-frame only. The data contain around 290,000 clones, roughly 91% of them seen just once; the ten biggest clones take up 2% to 2.5%. Sequenced sample: PBMCs or T cells enriched from blood (not recorded which). The receptors come from a woman aged 55-70 years in a cohort exposed to, infected with or recovered from COVID-19 (not recorded which).

V and J are TRBV20-1 and TRBJ1-2, with D possibly TRBD1 on 5 matching bases. The germline CDR1 and CDR2 sequences are DFQATT and SNEGSKA (reference sequence). Trimming removed 4 bases from V and 7 bases from J, with 10 bases in between. CDR3 length equals 11 residues. The CDR3 region has the DNA TGCAGTGCTACAGGGCATGGTGGCTACACCTTC. It specifies CSATGHGGYTF.

The genes are TRBV9 and TRBJ2-7; 8 positions agree with TRBD1. This CDR3 has 17 amino acids. V shed 3 bases and J 2 bases; nucleotides not matched to a gene: 13. From germline, CDR1 is SGDLS and CDR2 YYNGEE. The CDR3: CASSASVGDRGPYEQYF. For the CDR3, the DNA is TGTGCCAGCAGCGCATCCGTGGGTGACAGGGGTCCCTACGAGCAGTACTTC.

The chain recombines TRBV19 with TRBJ2-3; 10 bases are shared with TRBD1. V dropped 6 bases and J dropped 5; count of bases not matched to a gene: 8. CDR1 and CDR2 (germline): LNHDA, SQIVND (reference sequence). This CDR3 is 15 amino acids long. Here the CDR3 reads CASSYPGQGLDTQYF. CDR3 DNA sequence: TGTGCCAGTAGCTACCCGGGACAGGGGCTAGATACGCAGTATTTT.

The rearrangement joins TRBV4-1 to TRBJ1-4, with a possible D match to TRBD1 (6 bases). The CDR3 spans 17 residues. V was cut by 0 bases and J by 2 bases, with 13 bases left in between. Germline lookup yields CDR1 MGHRA and CDR2 YSYEKL. The CDR3 spells CASSQETGGGTNEKLFF. CDR3 bases: TGCGCCAGCAGCCAAGAGACAGGTGGAGGCACTAATGAAAAACTGTTTTTT.

The chain is built from TRBV5-1 and TRBJ2-7, with 8 bases fitting TRBD2. The ends lost 1 base at V and 2 bases at J; junction bases unmatched: 5. In germline, CDR1 is SGHRS, CDR2 YFSETQ. The CDR3 runs 15 residues. This CDR3 is CASSLLAGLTYEQYF. Written as DNA, the CDR3 is TGCGCCAGCAGCTTGCTAGCGGGCCTGACCTACGAGCAGTACTTC.

This chain connects TRBV28 to TRBJ1-1, with 8 bases lining up with TRBD1. The V gene end was trimmed by 5 bases and the J gene end by 9 bases; junction bases not matched to a gene: 5. Germline V gene data show CDR1 as MDHEN and CDR2 as SYDVKM. The CDR3 has 12 residues. The CDR3 loop is CASSIGQGKAFF. In DNA, the CDR3 is TGTGCCAGCAGTATAGGACAGGGAAAAGCTTTCTTT.

This sequence joins TRBV27 and TRBJ2-7, with a tentative D call TRBD1 (5 bases). The germline V gene has CDR1 MNHEY and CDR2 SMNVEV (reference sequence). The CDR3 has 13 amino acids. Trimming stripped 8 bases from V and 2 bases from J, with 13 bases between. CDR3 sequence (DNA): TGTGCCAGCGTCTCCAGGGTCCCCTACGAGCAGTACTTC. Its protein product is CASVSRVPYEQYF.

The chain links TRBV5-4 to TRBJ2-3, with 9 bases fitting TRBD2. With 0 bases clipped from V and 1 base from J, the junction kept 12 bases outside the gene matches. Germline lookup yields CDR1 SGHNT and CDR2 YYREEE (reference sequence). The CDR3 has 19 amino acids. CDR3 coding DNA: TGTGCCAGCAGCTTGGGGGCGGGAGGGCGGACTTGGCGCACAGATACGCAGTATTTT. Translating it yields CASSLGAGGRTWRTDTQYF.

The chain links TRBV2 to TRBJ2-3, with TRBD2 matching 11 bases. V dropped 4 bases and J dropped 0; count of bases not matched to a gene: 15. The CDR3 loop spans 20 amino acids. Looked up from germline, CDR1 is SNHLY and CDR2 is FYNNEI. In DNA, the CDR3 is TGTGCCAGCAGTGGAAGCGGGACTAGCGGAAGAGGACTTAGCACAGATACGCAGTATTTT. It encodes CASSGSGTSGRGLSTDTQYF.

The chain couples TRBV2 to TRBJ2-7, with D tentatively TRBD2 (6 bases). Germline V CDR1 and CDR2: SNHLY, FYNNEI. The CDR3 consists of 12 residues. The V end lost 4 bases, the J end lost 5 bases, and 9 bases lay between the germline ends. As DNA, the CDR3 is TGTGCCAGCAGTGTGGGGGGTAACGAGCAGTACTTC. It codes for CASSVGGNEQYF. The whole variable domain, remainder taken from reference TRBV2 and TRBJ2-7, is EPEVTQTPSHQVTQMGQEVILRCVPISNHLYFYWYRQILGQKVEFLVSFYNNEISEKSEIFDDQFSVERPDGSNFTLKIRSTKLEDSAMYFCASSVGGNEQYFGPGTRLTVT.

CDR3 DNA: TGTGCCAGCTCACCGGGACAGGCCTCTGGGGCCAACGTCCTGACTTTC. Translated, it gives CASSPGQASGANVLTF. This chain connects TRBV18 to TRBJ2-6, with 8 bases aligning to TRBD1. In germline, CDR1 is KGHSH, CDR2 LQKENI. CDR3 length: 16 amino acids. Trimming took 3 bases from V and 0 from J; bases not matched to a gene: 1.

The V call is TRBV27, the J call TRBJ1-1; D is unclear. The CDR3 consists of 15 residues. The V gene's germline CDR1 is MNHEY and CDR2 SMNVEV (reference sequence). V dropped 0 bases and J dropped 0 bases, with 8 bases sitting between them. The CDR3 DNA reads as TGTGCCAGCAGTTTATCGGCCGGGATGAACACTGAAGCTTTCTTT. This codes for CASSLSAGMNTEAFF.

This sequence joins TRBV29-1 and TRBJ2-1; D call uncertain. Germline CDR1 and CDR2: SQVTM and ANQGSEA. V lost 5 bases, J lost 5 bases, and 7 bases lay in between. This CDR3 has 11 amino acids. The CDR3 loop reads CSVIHHNEQFF. The DNA for the CDR3 is TGCAGCGTTATTCATCACAATGAGCAGTTCTTC.

The chain is built from TRBV3-1 (or the pseudogene TRBV3-2) and TRBJ2-3, with D unresolved. V gave up 8 bases and J gave up 3 bases, with 12 bases separating them. The CDR3 spans 13 residues. Germline lookup yields CDR1 LGHDT and CDR2 YNNKEL (reference sequence). CDR3 region: CASGFSVTDTQYF. DNA for the CDR3: TGTGCCAGCGGCTTTTCAGTAACAGATACGCAGTATTTT.

This clone came up once. The chain recombines TRBV15 with TRBJ2-3; 9 bases match TRBD1. From germline, CDR1 is LNHNV and CDR2 YYDKDF (reference sequence). The length of the CDR3 is 15 residues. V shed 4 bases, J shed 2 bases, and the junction held 4 bases outside the gene matches. CDR3 DNA sequence: TGTGCCACCAGCAACGGACAGGGGTACACAGATACGCAGTATTTT. This encodes CATSNGQGYTDTQYF.

The chain joins TRBV27 to TRBJ1-4; D ambiguous. Germline V CDR1 and CDR2: MNHEY, SMNVEV (reference sequence). The CDR3 sequence is 14 residues long. Trimming pared 5 bases from V and 0 bases from J, leaving 7 bases between. The DNA for the CDR3 is TGTGCCAGCAGTCCCATTGCAACTAATGAAAAACTGTTTTTT. It specifies CASSPIATNEKLFF. The entire variable domain, with the rest obtained from reference TRBV27 and TRBJ1-4, is as follows: EAQVTQNPRYLITVTGKKLTVTCSQNMNHEYMSWYRQDPGLGLRQIYYSMNVEVTDKGDVPEGYKVSRKEKRNFPLILESPSPNQTSLYFCASSPIATNEKLFFGSGTQLSVL.

The J gene is TRBJ2-3, the V gene TRBV6-5; the D gene is possibly TRBD2 (6 bases). In germline, CDR1 is MNHEY, CDR2 SVGAGI. Trimming pared 0 bases from V and 2 bases from J, leaving 9 bases between. The CDR3 contains 15 residues. The CDR3, as DNA: TGTGCCAGCAGTTACTCGGCTAGCGTCACAGATACGCAGTATTTT. As protein: CASSYSASVTDTQYF.

This clone was picked up a small number of times. The rearrangement links TRBV5-1 to TRBJ2-1; D perhaps matches TRBD2 (6 bases). Germline CDR1 and CDR2: SGHRS and YFSETQ. CDR3 size: 14 residues. V was shortened by 1 base and J by 8 bases, with 13 bases between the two germline ends. The CDR3 region is CASSLKLATHEQFF. DNA for the CDR3: TGCGCCAGCAGCTTGAAACTAGCCACCCATGAGCAGTTCTTC. Full variable domain (rest looked up from reference TRBV5-1 and TRBJ2-1): KAGVTQTPRYLIKTRGQQVTLSCSPISGHRSVSWYQQTPGQGLQFLFEYFSETQRNKGNFPGRFSGRQFSNSRSEMNVSTLELGDSALYLCASSLKLATHEQFFGPGTRLTVL.

This chain joins TRBV7-2 and TRBJ2-7; 9 bases line up with TRBD2. Germline CDR1 and CDR2: SGHTA and FQGNSA. The J segment lost 5 bases and the V segment lost 1 base, leaving 3 bases of the junction unmatched. This CDR3 comprises 14 residues. This CDR3 reads CASSLGTSVDEQYF. DNA for the CDR3: TGTGCCAGCAGCTTAGGGACTAGCGTCGACGAGCAGTACTTC.

The chain is built from TRBV3-1 (or the pseudogene TRBV3-2) and TRBJ2-1; 7 nucleotides line up with TRBD2. The trim removed 1 base at V and 0 bases at J, leaving 15 bases unmatched. CDR1 LGHDT and CDR2 YNNKEL come from the germline V gene (reference sequence). The CDR3 extends over 20 amino acids. The CDR3 DNA reads as TGTGCCAGCAGCCAAGGGGCTAGCGGATATATTGGGAGCTCCTACAATGAGCAGTTCTTC. It is translated as CASSQGASGYIGSSYNEQFF.

This chain uses TRBV9 with TRBJ2-2; 12 bases map to TRBD2. The CDR3 sequence is 15 residues long. V dropped 3 bases and J dropped 8; count of bases not matched to a gene: 5. Germline V gene sequence: CDR1 SGDLS, CDR2 YYNGEE. CDR3 in amino acids: CASSDRLAGEGELFF. CDR3 DNA: TGTGCCAGCAGCGACCGACTAGCGGGAGAAGGGGAGCTGTTTTTT.

This chain joins TRBV10-2 and TRBJ2-1; D call uncertain. Trimming took 5 bases from V and 12 from J, leaving 14 bases between them. The CDR3 contains 12 residues. Germline lookup yields CDR1 WSHSY and CDR2 SAAADI. CDR3 bases: TGCGCCAGCAGTTTACTCCCTAGTGGGCAGTTCTTC. It codes for CASSLLPSGQFF.